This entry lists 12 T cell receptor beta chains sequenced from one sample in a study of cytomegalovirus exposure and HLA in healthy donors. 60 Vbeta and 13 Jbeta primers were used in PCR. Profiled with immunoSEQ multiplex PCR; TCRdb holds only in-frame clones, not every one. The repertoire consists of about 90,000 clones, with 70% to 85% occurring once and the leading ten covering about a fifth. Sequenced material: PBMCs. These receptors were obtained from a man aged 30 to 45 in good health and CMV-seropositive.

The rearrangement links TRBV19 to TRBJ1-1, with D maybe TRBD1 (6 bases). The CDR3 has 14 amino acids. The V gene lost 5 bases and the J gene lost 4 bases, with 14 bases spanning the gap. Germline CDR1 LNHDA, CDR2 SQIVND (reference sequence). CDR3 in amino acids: CASSFSGGGTEAFF. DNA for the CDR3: TGTGCCAGTAGTTTCTCGGGAGGGGGCACTGAAGCTTTCTTT.

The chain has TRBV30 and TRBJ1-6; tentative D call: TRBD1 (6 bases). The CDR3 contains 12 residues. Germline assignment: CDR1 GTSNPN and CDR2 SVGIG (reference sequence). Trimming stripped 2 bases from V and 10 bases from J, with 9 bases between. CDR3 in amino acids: CAWSRQGSPLHF. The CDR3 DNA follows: TGTGCCTGGAGTAGGCAGGGGTCACCCCTCCACTTT.

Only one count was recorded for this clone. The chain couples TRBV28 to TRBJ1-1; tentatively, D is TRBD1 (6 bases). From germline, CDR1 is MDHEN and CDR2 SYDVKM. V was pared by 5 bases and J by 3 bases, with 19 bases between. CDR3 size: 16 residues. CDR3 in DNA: TGTGCCAGCAGTCCCCCACGGGACATTCGGGACACTGAAGCTTTCTTT. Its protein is CASSPPRDIRDTEAFF.

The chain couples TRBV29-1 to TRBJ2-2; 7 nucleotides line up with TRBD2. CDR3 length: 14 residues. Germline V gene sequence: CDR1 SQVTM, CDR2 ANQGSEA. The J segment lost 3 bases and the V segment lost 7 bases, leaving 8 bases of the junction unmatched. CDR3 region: CSGRETADTGELFF. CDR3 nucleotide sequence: TGCAGCGGGCGGGAGACCGCGGACACCGGGGAGCTGTTTTTT.

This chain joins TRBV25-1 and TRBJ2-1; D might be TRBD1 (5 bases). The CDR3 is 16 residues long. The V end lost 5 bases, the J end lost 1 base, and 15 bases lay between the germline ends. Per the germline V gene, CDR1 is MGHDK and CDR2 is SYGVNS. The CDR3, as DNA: TGTGCCAGCAGTTTTGGGGCCGTTTTTTCCTACAATGAGCAGTTCTTC. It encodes CASSFGAVFSYNEQFF. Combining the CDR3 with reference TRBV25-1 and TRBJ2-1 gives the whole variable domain EADIYQTPRYLVIGTGKKITLECSQTMGHDKMYWYQQDPGMELHLIHYSYGVNSTEKGDLSSESTVSRIRTEHFPLTLESARPSHTSQYLCASSFGAVFSYNEQFFGPGTRLTVL.

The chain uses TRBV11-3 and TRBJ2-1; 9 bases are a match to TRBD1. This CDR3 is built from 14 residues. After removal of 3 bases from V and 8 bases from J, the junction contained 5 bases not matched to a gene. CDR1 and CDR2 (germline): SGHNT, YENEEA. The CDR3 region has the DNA TGTGCCAGCAGCTTGGGCCGGACAGGGGATGAGCAGTTCTTC. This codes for CASSLGRTGDEQFF.

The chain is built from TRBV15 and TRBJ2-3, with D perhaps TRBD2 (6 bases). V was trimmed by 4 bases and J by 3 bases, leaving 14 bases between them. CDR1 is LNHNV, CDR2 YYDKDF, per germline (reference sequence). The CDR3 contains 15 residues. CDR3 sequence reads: CATSTLPSGTDTQYF. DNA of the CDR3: TGTGCCACCAGCACTCTCCCCAGCGGGACAGATACGCAGTATTTT.

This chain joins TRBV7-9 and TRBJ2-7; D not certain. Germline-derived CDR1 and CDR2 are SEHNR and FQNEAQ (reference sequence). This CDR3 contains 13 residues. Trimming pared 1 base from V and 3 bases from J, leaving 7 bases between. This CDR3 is CASSLGQRYEQYF. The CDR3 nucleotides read TGTGCCAGCAGCTTAGGGCAGCGCTACGAGCAGTACTTC.

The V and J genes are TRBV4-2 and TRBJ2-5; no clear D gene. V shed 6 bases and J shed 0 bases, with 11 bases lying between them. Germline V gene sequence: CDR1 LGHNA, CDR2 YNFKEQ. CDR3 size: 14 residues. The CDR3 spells CASSHPQDQETQYF. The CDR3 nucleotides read TGTGCCAGCAGTCACCCACAAGACCAAGAGACCCAGTACTTC.

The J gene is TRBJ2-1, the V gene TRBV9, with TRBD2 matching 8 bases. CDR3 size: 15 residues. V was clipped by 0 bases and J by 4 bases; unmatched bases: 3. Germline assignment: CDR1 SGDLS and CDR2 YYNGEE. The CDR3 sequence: CASSVVTSGYNEQFF. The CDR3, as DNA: TGTGCCAGCAGCGTAGTAACTAGCGGTTACAATGAGCAGTTCTTC. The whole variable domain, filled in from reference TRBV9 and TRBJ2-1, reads DSGVTQTPKHLITATGQRVTLRCSPRSGDLSVYWYQQSLDQGLQFLIQYYNGEERAKGNILERFSAQQFPDLHSELNLSSLELGDSALYFCASSVVTSGYNEQFFGPGTRLTVL.

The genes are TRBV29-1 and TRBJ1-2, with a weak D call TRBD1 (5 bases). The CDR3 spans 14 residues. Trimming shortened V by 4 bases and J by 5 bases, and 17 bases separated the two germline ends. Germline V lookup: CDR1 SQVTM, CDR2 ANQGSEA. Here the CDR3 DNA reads TGCAGCGTTGTGTCTCTCCCAGGGCGGTATGGCTACACCTTC. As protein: CSVVSLPGRYGYTF.

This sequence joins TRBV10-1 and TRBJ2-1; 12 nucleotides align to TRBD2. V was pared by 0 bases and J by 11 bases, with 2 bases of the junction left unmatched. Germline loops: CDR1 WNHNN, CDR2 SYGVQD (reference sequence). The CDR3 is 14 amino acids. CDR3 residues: CASSESGLAGKQFF. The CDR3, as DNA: TGCGCCAGCAGTGAGTCGGGACTAGCGGGTAAGCAGTTCTTC.